This TCR beta chain was observed in a study of OX40 agonist ivuxolimab in advanced cancers. Study-level findings and limits: Compared with CD4+, CD8+ T cells on average had more expanded clones.

Details on this clone: Antigen: not known.

Sequencing used immunoSEQ multiplex PCR; TCRdb keeps in-frame clones, though not all of them. This sample yields about 35,000 clones, of which more than 80% are seen a single time; roughly an eighth belongs to the top ten. The J segment lost 3 bases and the V segment lost 4 bases, leaving 4 bases of the junction unmatched. The CDR3 has 14 amino acids. Germline values: CDR1 SNHLY, CDR2 FYNNEI. Sequencing was performed on CD4+ or CD8+ T cells sorted from blood, taken in a trial of the OX40 agonist ivuxolimab. The TCR was taken from an adult with an advanced solid tumor such as melanoma, head and neck, liver or kidney cancer. The chain employs TRBV2 and TRBJ2-7; TRBD1 agrees at 9 bases. Here the CDR3 DNA reads TGTGCCAGCAGTGTTAGGGGACAGGGCTACGAGCAGTACTTC. It is translated as CASSVRGQGYEQYF.